The T cell receptor (beta chain) described here comes from a study of T-cell reconstitution after alpha-beta-depleted transplantation in children. Study-wide points: Surviving recipient T cells and intrathymic progenitors accounted for some patients' high TCRbeta diversity at day 60.

Unique molecular identifiers were incorporated into the prepared TCRbeta library. In TCRdb, the PCR reads were re-called with MiXCR into one record per CDR3 protein. The repertoire holds fewer than 550,000 distinct CDR3 sequences, with roughly an eighth as singletons. This clonotype was detected only a few times. Its specificity is unknown. J lost 5 bases, V lost 3 bases, and 7 bases had no gene match. Germline CDR1 reads MNHEY; CDR2 reads SMNVEV (reference sequence). There are 16 residues in the CDR3. This rearrangement joins TRBV27 to TRBJ2-2, with TRBD2 matching 9 bases. The sequence came from a female patient aged 2-9 years who had a stem cell transplant for aplastic anemia, so the T cells may come from the graft donor. Here the sequenced sample was PBMCs, mostly from graft donor cells, taken 180 days after TCRalphabeta/CD19-depleted stem cell transplant. In DNA, the CDR3 is TGTGCCAGCAGTTTCCTAAAGACTAGCGGTACCGGGGAGCTGTTTTTT. This encodes CASSFLKTSGTGELFF.